The 27 T cell receptor beta chains given below trace back to one sample, sequenced in a study of T cell responses to AZD1222 COVID-19 vaccine. Generated by immunoSEQ multiplex PCR, the TCRdb table keeps only in-frame clones and is missing some. This sample carries roughly 80,000 clones, 88% of them seen once, and the ten largest clones take more than 4.5%. The material sequenced was peripheral blood, taken on day 0 of MenACWY control vaccination. Source of these receptors: an adult in good health.

This clone is termed medium-sized (0.01 to 0.1%). The rearrangement links TRBV11-2 to TRBJ1-1; 7 bases align to TRBD1. In germline, CDR1 is SGHAT, CDR2 FQNNGV. There are 15 residues in the CDR3. Trimming removed 4 bases from V and 4 bases from J; junction bases left unmatched: 9. The CDR3 region has the DNA TGTGCCAGCAGCTCCTATAGGGGGCTGGGCACTGAAGCTTTCTTT. Translating it yields CASSSYRGLGTEAFF. Full variable domain (remainder filled in from reference TRBV11-2 and TRBJ1-1): EAGVAQSPRYKIIEKRQSVAFWCNPISGHATLYWYQQILGQGPKLLIQFQNNGVVDDSQLPKDRFSAERLKGVDSTLKIQPAKLEDSAVYLCASSSYRGLGTEAFFGQGTRLTVV.

This clone was detected once. This chain joins TRBV11-2 and TRBJ2-7, with 7 nucleotides matching TRBD1. The germline V gene has CDR1 SGHAT and CDR2 FQNNGV. V shed 0 bases and J 3 bases; nucleotides not matched to a gene: 5. The CDR3 is made up of 15 amino acids. The CDR3 is CASSLEIGGFYEQYF. The CDR3 DNA is TGTGCCAGCAGCTTAGAGATAGGGGGCTTCTACGAGCAGTACTTC.

The rearrangement links TRBV19 to TRBJ1-5, with a possible D match to TRBD1 (5 bases). CDR3 length equals 16 residues. Trimming removed 5 bases from V and 4 bases from J, with 18 bases in between. Germline V gives CDR1 LNHDA, CDR2 SQIVND (reference sequence). This CDR3 is CASSSWDRIGNQPQHF. The CDR3 nucleotides are TGTGCCAGTAGTTCTTGGGACCGAATAGGGAATCAGCCCCAGCATTTT.

This rearrangement joins TRBV5-1 to TRBJ2-1; 7 bases map to TRBD2. The V gene's germline CDR1 is SGHRS and CDR2 YFSETQ. CDR3 length equals 15 residues. Trimming at V came to 1 base and at J to 1 base, leaving 2 bases not matched to a gene. The CDR3 sequence is CASSLMRGSYNEQFF. DNA of the CDR3: TGCGCCAGCAGCTTGATGCGGGGGTCCTACAATGAGCAGTTCTTC.

This chain links TRBV27 with TRBJ1-6; unclear D gene. The CDR3 consists of 15 residues. Trimming cost V 7 bases and J 4 bases, with 14 bases left between them. From germline, CDR1 is MNHEY and CDR2 SMNVEV (reference sequence). DNA of the CDR3: TGTGCCAGCACCATTGGATCGGGGTATAATTCACCCCTCCACTTT. As protein: CASTIGSGYNSPLHF.

CDR3 protein: CASSQGDSGVVKTQYF. DNA of the CDR3: TGCGCCAGCAGCCAAGGGGACAGCGGGGTCGTGAAGACCCAGTACTTC. The chain has TRBV4-1 and TRBJ2-5; the D call may be TRBD1 or TRBD2 (7 bases each). This CDR3 is 16 amino acids long. Deletions cut 1 base from V and 6 bases from J, with 18 bases between. CDR1 and CDR2 (germline): MGHRA, YSYEKL.

This sequence joins TRBV7-9 and TRBJ1-1, with D hard to call. Germline CDR1 SEHNR, CDR2 FQNEAQ (reference sequence). Trimming cost V 6 bases and J 7 bases, with 24 bases left between them. The CDR3 extends over 16 amino acids. CDR3 amino acids: CASSSRVGGKEGEAFF. The CDR3 DNA is TGTGCCAGCAGTTCTAGAGTGGGTGGCAAAGAAGGTGAAGCTTTCTTT.

The V gene is TRBV7-8, the J gene TRBJ1-5, with D uncertain. The ends were cut back, 5 bases at V and 2 bases at J, with 10 bases in the middle. CDR3 length: 14 amino acids. Per germline, CDR1 SGHVS and CDR2 FQNEAQ. The CDR3 loop reads CASSPDSGNQPQHF. DNA of the CDR3: TGTGCCAGCAGCCCCGATAGCGGCAATCAGCCCCAGCATTTT.

V is TRBV7-9 and J is TRBJ1-1; the match to TRBD1 covers 10 bases. Germline CDR1 reads SEHNR; CDR2 reads FQNEAQ (reference sequence). V dropped 5 bases and J dropped 3; count of bases not matched to a gene: 9. The CDR3 consists of 16 residues. The DNA for the CDR3 is TGTGCCAGCAGCCTTAGACAGGGGGCGCAGGACACTGAAGCTTTCTTT. This gives the protein CASSLRQGAQDTEAFF.

The chain is built from TRBV5-1 and TRBJ2-2; 8 nucleotides agree with TRBD2. The CDR3 is made up of 15 amino acids. CDR1 is SGHRS and CDR2 is YFSETQ in the germline V gene. V shed 0 bases and J 8 bases; nucleotides not matched to a gene: 6. DNA for the CDR3: TGCGCCAGCAGCTTGGGGCTAGCGGGCACAGGGGAGCTGTTTTTT. This gives the protein CASSLGLAGTGELFF.

J is TRBJ2-5 and V is TRBV5-1; 10 nucleotides agree with TRBD1. The CDR3 is made up of 14 amino acids. Germline V CDR1 and CDR2: SGHRS, YFSETQ. Unmatched junction bases numbered 6, after V lost 4 bases and J lost 6 bases. The DNA of the CDR3 is TGCGCCAGCAGCCAGGAGACAGGGGGCAAGACCCAGTACTTC. Protein product: CASSQETGGKTQYF. The whole variable domain, filled in from reference TRBV5-1 and TRBJ2-5, reads KAGVTQTPRYLIKTRGQQVTLSCSPISGHRSVSWYQQTPGQGLQFLFEYFSETQRNKGNFPGRFSGRQFSNSRSEMNVSTLELGDSALYLCASSQETGGKTQYFGPGTRLLVL.

This chain links TRBV30 with TRBJ2-5, with 7 bases fitting TRBD2. The germline CDR1 and CDR2 sequences are GTSNPN and SVGIG (reference sequence). The CDR3 is 14 amino acids. J gave up 7 bases and V 2 bases, and 10 bases lay outside the gene matches. This CDR3 reads CAWSPRDYMGTQYF. The CDR3 nucleotides read TGTGCCTGGAGTCCACGGGACTACATGGGGACCCAGTACTTC. Full variable domain (outside the CDR3, taken from reference TRBV30 and TRBJ2-5): SQTIHQWPATLVQPVGSPLSLECTVEGTSNPNLYWYRQAAGRGLQLLFYSVGIGQISSEVPQNLSASRPQDRQFILSSKKLLLSDSGFYLCAWSPRDYMGTQYFGPGTRLLVL.

The chain recombines TRBV28 with TRBJ2-1, with 11 bases matching TRBD1. The germline gives CDR1 MDHEN, CDR2 SYDVKM. J was trimmed by 8 bases and V by 5 bases; bases with no gene match: 11. The CDR3 sequence is 16 residues long. DNA of the CDR3: TGTGCCAGCAGTGGCGAATGGGACAGGGGGAGCGATGAGCAGTTCTTC. Translation: CASSGEWDRGSDEQFF.

This clone has just a few counts. This rearrangement joins TRBV6-2 or TRBV6-3 to TRBJ2-3; TRBD2 matches at 7 bases. The CDR3 has 20 amino acids. After removal of 2 bases from V and 0 bases from J, the junction contained 17 bases not matched to a gene. Germline V gives CDR1 MNHEY, CDR2 SVGEGT. The CDR3 sequence is CASSYPGLRESITSTDTQYF. CDR3 nucleotides: TGTGCCAGCAGTTACCCGGGACTAAGAGAATCAATAACTAGCACAGATACGCAGTATTTT.

The rearrangement joins TRBV19 to TRBJ1-1, with D unclear. The ends were cut back, 7 bases at V and 5 bases at J, with 14 bases in the middle. The CDR3 consists of 13 residues. Germline CDR1 reads LNHDA; CDR2 reads SQIVND (reference sequence). The CDR3 DNA sequence: TGTGCCAGTAAAGCCCCCTATTGGACTGAAGCTTTCTTT. Translation gives CASKAPYWTEAFF.

The chain recombines TRBV6-5 with TRBJ2-3, with 9 nucleotides matching TRBD1. The CDR3 covers 15 residues. V gave up 5 bases and J gave up 4 bases; unmatched junction bases: 7. CDR1 and CDR2 (germline): MNHEY, SVGAGI. The DNA of the CDR3 is TGTGCCAGCAGTATGGGACAGGGCAGGGCAGATACGCAGTATTTT. This translates into CASSMGQGRADTQYF.

The chain links TRBV10-3 to TRBJ2-5; tentative D call: TRBD1 (5 bases). The CDR3 spans 14 residues. V was pared by 4 bases and J by 3 bases, with 12 bases between. Germline V gives CDR1 ENHRY, CDR2 SYGVKD. The CDR3 is CAISVLGQKETQYF. CDR3 DNA sequence: TGTGCCATCAGTGTATTAGGACAAAAAGAGACCCAGTACTTC.

This chain joins TRBV3-1 (or the pseudogene TRBV3-2) and TRBJ2-1; 9 nucleotides agree with TRBD1. Unmatched junction bases numbered 3, after V lost 0 bases and J lost 6 bases. The CDR3 spans 15 residues. From germline, CDR1 is LGHDT and CDR2 YNNKEL (reference sequence). The CDR3 protein is CASSQDPDRGNEQFF. The CDR3 DNA reads TGTGCCAGCAGCCAAGATCCGGACAGGGGCAATGAGCAGTTCTTC.

The gene calls are TRBV7-2 and TRBJ2-3, with 10 nucleotides matching TRBD1. The germline V gene encodes CDR1 SGHTA and CDR2 FQGNSA. J gave up 8 bases and V 5 bases, and 10 bases lay outside the gene matches. The CDR3 runs to 15 residues. The CDR3: CASSPAGQGLGTQYF. The CDR3 DNA reads TGTGCCAGCAGCCCGGCGGGACAGGGGTTGGGTACGCAGTATTTT.

The genes are TRBV2 and TRBJ1-4, with D possibly matching TRBD1 (6 bases). The CDR3 extends over 14 amino acids. Germline V CDR1 and CDR2: SNHLY, FYNNEI. Trimming shortened V by 4 bases and J by 5 bases, and 11 bases separated the two germline ends. This chain's CDR3 is CASSGGRGNEKLFF. The CDR3 nucleotides read TGTGCCAGCAGTGGGGGAAGGGGGAATGAAAAACTGTTTTTT.

This chain uses TRBV6-5 with TRBJ2-7; perhaps TRBD1 as D (6 bases). The germline V gene encodes CDR1 MNHEY and CDR2 SVGAGI. CDR3 length: 11 residues. The V and J ends lost 6 bases and 6 bases respectively, with 9 bases between them. In nucleotides, the CDR3 is TGTGCCAGCAGCCCAGGGGCCGAGCAGTACTTC. Its protein product is CASSPGAEQYF.

V gene TRBV5-6 combines with J gene TRBJ1-2; D unresolved. Between the trimmed V and J ends, which lost 7 bases and 8 bases, there was a span of 18 bases. This CDR3 comprises 13 residues. The germline V gene has CDR1 SGHDT and CDR2 YYEEEE. This CDR3 is CASYKVPRSGYTF. CDR3 DNA: TGTGCCAGCTACAAAGTTCCGCGATCCGGCTACACCTTC.

The chain couples TRBV27 to TRBJ1-2; tentatively, D is TRBD1 (5 bases). Trimming cost V 2 bases and J 8 bases, with 24 bases left between them. Germline V gene lookup returns CDR1 MNHEY and CDR2 SMNVEV (reference sequence). The CDR3 extends over 17 amino acids. CDR3 sequence: CASSLRPPRFSWGGYTF. In DNA form, the CDR3 reads TGTGCCAGCAGTTTAAGACCCCCGCGGTTCTCCTGGGGCGGCTACACCTTC.

To note about this clone: Other nucleotide sequences from this sample produce the same CDR3. This chain connects TRBV18 to TRBJ1-5; D gene uncertain. Germline CDR1 and CDR2: KGHSH and LQKENI. The V end lost 3 bases, the J end lost 4 bases, and 7 bases lay between the germline ends. This CDR3 spans 13 amino acids. This CDR3 reads CASSPGLNQPQHF. The CDR3 DNA sequence: TGTGCCAGCTCACCGGGATTGAATCAGCCCCAGCATTTT.

The chain uses TRBV6-5 and TRBJ2-5, with D possibly called TRBD1 or TRBD2 (6 bases each). Trimming removed 7 bases from V and 5 bases from J, with 17 bases in between. This CDR3 has 14 residues. From germline, CDR1 is MNHEY and CDR2 SVGAGI. CDR3 residues: CASTRGALKETQYF. CDR3 bases: TGTGCCAGCACAAGGGGGGCTTTAAAGGAGACCCAGTACTTC.

This chain joins TRBV3-1 (or the pseudogene TRBV3-2) and TRBJ2-1; tentatively, D is TRBD1 (6 bases). The CDR3 extends over 17 amino acids. Trimming took off 3 bases at V and 0 bases at J, with 15 bases between the two ends. Germline values: CDR1 LGHDT, CDR2 YNNKEL (reference sequence). In DNA, the CDR3 is TGTGCCAGCAGCCAGGTTCAGGGGTTGGGCTCCTACAATGAGCAGTTCTTC. It codes for CASSQVQGLGSYNEQFF.

J is TRBJ2-7 and V is TRBV27; 7 bases align to TRBD1. CDR1 MNHEY and CDR2 SMNVEV come from the germline V gene (reference sequence). This CDR3 contains 15 residues. J gave up 2 bases and V 6 bases, and 10 bases lay outside the gene matches. CDR3 nucleotides: TGTGCCAGCAGCTGGCGGCAGGGGGAAACCTACGAGCAGTACTTC. Encoded protein: CASSWRQGETYEQYF.